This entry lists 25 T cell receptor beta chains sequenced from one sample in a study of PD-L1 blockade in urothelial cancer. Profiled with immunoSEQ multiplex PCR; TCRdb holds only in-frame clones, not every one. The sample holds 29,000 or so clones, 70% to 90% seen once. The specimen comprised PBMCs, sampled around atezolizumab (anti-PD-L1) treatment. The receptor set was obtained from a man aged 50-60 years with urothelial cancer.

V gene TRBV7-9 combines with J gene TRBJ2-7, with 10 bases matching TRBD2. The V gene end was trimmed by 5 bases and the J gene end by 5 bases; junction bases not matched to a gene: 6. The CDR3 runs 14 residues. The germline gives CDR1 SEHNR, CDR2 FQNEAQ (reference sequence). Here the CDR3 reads CASSRAGGPDEQYF. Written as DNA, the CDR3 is TGTGCCAGCAGCAGAGCGGGAGGGCCAGACGAGCAGTACTTC.

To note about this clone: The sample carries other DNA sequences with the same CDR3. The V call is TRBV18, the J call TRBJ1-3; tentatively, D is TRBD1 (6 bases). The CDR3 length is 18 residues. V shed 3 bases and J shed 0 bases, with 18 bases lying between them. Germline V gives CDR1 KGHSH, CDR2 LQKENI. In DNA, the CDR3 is TGTGCCAGCTCACCCACTTTGACAGGTCGGCGCTCTGGAAACACCATATATTTT. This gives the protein CASSPTLTGRRSGNTIYF. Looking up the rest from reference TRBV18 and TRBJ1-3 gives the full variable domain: NAGVMQNPRHLVRRRGQEARLRCSPMKGHSHVYWYRQLPEEGLKFMVYLQKENIIDESGMPKERFSAEFPKEGPSILRIQQVVRGDSAAYFCASSPTLTGRRSGNTIYFGEGSWLTVV.

CDR3 DNA sequence: TGTGCCAGCTCACCGGGACAGGGGGCGCGCGGCTATGGCTACACCTTC. This gives the protein CASSPGQGARGYGYTF. V usage is TRBV18 and J usage is TRBJ1-2, with 12 bases aligning to TRBD1. Germline values: CDR1 KGHSH, CDR2 LQKENI. The CDR3 runs 16 residues. V lost 3 bases, J lost 4 bases, and 6 bases stayed unmatched. Using reference TRBV18 and TRBJ1-2 for the parts outside the CDR3, the full variable domain is NAGVMQNPRHLVRRRGQEARLRCSPMKGHSHVYWYRQLPEEGLKFMVYLQKENIIDESGMPKERFSAEFPKEGPSILRIQQVVRGDSAAYFCASSPGQGARGYGYTFGSGTRLTVV.

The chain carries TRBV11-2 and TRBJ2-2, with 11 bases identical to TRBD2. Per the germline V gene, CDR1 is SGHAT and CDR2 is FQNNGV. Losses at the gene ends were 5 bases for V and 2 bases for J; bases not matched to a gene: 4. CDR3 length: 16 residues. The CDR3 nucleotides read TGTGCCAGCAGCGTAAGACTAGCGGGAAACACCGGGGAGCTGTTTTTT. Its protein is CASSVRLAGNTGELFF.

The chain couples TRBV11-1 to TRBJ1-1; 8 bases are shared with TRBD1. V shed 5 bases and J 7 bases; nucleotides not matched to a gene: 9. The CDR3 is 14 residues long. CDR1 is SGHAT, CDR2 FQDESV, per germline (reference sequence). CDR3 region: CASSLTRGTGEAFF. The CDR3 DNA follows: TGTGCCAGCAGCCTAACCCGGGGGACAGGTGAAGCTTTCTTT.

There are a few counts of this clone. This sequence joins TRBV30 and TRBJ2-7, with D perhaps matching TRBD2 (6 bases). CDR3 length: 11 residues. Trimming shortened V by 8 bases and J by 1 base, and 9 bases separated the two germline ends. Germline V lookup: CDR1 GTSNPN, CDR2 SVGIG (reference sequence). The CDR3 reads CARGTSYEQYF. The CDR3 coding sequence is TGTGCCAGAGGGACTTCCTACGAGCAGTACTTC.

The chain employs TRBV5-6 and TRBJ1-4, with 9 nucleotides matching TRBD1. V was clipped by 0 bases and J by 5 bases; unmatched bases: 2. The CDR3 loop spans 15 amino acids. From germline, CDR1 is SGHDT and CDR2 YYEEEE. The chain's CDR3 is CASSLGDRENEKLFF. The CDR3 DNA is TGTGCCAGCAGCTTGGGGGACAGGGAAAATGAAAAACTGTTTTTT.

The CDR3 DNA is TGTGCCAGCAGACGGACAGGGGAAATCACTGAAGCTTTCTTT. Encoded protein: CASRRTGEITEAFF. The chain employs TRBV6-5 and TRBJ1-1; TRBD1 matches at 9 bases. The germline gives CDR1 MNHEY, CDR2 SVGAGI. The V gene end was trimmed by 6 bases and the J gene end by 4 bases; junction bases not matched to a gene: 6. This CDR3 has 14 residues.

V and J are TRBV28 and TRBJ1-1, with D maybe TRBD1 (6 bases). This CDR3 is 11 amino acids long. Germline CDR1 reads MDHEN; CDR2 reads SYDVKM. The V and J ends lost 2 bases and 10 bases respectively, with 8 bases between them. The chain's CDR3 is CASSLRGGAFF. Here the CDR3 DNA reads TGTGCCAGCAGTTTAAGGGGGGGAGCTTTCTTT.

The CDR3 region has the DNA TGTGCCAGCAGTGAAGCTGGCCCCTACGAGCAGTACTTC. Its protein is CASSEAGPYEQYF. The chain links TRBV6-1 to TRBJ2-7; D is undetermined. Germline assignment: CDR1 MNHNS and CDR2 SASEGT. Trimming left V 0 bases short and J 2 bases short, with 5 bases between. The CDR3 totals 13 residues.

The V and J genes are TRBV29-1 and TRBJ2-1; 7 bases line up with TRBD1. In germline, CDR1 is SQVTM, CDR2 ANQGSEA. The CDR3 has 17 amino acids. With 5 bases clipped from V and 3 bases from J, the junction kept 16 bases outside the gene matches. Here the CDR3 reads CSVKVRSTGVFYNEQFF. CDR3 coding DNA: TGCAGCGTTAAAGTCCGCAGCACAGGGGTTTTCTACAATGAGCAGTTCTTC.

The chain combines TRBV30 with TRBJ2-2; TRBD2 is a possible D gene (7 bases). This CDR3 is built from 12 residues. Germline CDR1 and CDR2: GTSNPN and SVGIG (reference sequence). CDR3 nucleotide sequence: TGTGCATGGGGGGGCGGATACGGGGAGCTGTTTTTT. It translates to CAWGGGYGELFF.

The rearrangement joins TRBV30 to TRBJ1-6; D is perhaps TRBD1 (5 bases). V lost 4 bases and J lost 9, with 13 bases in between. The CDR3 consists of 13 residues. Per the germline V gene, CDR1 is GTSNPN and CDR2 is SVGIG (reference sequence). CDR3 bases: TGTGCCTGGAAGGGGCCAGGGTTTTCACCCCTCCACTTT. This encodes CAWKGPGFSPLHF. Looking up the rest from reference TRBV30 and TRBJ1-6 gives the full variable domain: SQTIHQWPATLVQPVGSPLSLECTVEGTSNPNLYWYRQAAGRGLQLLFYSVGIGQISSEVPQNLSASRPQDRQFILSSKKLLLSDSGFYLCAWKGPGFSPLHFGNGTRLTVT.

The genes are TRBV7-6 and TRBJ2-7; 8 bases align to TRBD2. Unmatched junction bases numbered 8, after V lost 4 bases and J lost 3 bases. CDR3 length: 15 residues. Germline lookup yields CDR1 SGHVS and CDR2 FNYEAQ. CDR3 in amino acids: CASSSPGGAIYEQYF. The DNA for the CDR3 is TGTGCCAGCAGCTCCCCGGGGGGGGCGATCTACGAGCAGTACTTC.

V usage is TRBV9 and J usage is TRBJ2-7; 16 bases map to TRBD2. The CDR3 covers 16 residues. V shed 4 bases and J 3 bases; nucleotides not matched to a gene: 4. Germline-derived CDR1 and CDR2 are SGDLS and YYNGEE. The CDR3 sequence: CASSTGTSGRVYEQYF. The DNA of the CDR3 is TGTGCCAGCAGCACTGGGACTAGCGGGAGGGTCTACGAGCAGTACTTC.

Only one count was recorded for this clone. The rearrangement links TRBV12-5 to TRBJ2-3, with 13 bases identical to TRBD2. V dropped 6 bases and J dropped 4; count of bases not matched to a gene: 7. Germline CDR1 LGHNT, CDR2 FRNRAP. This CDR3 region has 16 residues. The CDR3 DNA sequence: TGTGCTAGTGGAAACGGACTAGCGGGAGAATCAGATACGCAGTATTTT. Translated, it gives CASGNGLAGESDTQYF.

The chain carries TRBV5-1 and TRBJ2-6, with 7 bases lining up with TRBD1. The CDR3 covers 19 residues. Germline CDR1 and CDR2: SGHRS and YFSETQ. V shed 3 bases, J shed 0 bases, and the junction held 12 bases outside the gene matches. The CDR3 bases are TGCGCCAGCAGCTACCAACCCGGGACAGCCTCCTCTGGGGCCAACGTCCTGACTTTC. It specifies CASSYQPGTASSGANVLTF.

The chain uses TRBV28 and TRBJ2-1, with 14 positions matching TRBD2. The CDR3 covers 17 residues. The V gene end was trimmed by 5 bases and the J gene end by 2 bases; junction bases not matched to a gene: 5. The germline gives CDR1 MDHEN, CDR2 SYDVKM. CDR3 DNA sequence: TGTGCCAGCAGTGTACGGACTAGCGGGAGGCCCTACAATGAGCAGTTCTTC. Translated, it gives CASSVRTSGRPYNEQFF. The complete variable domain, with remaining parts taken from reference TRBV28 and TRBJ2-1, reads DVKVTQSSRYLVKRTGEKVFLECVQDMDHENMFWYRQDPGLGLRLIYFSYDVKMKEKGDIPEGYSVSREKKERFSLILESASTNQTSMYLCASSVRTSGRPYNEQFFGPGTRLTVL.

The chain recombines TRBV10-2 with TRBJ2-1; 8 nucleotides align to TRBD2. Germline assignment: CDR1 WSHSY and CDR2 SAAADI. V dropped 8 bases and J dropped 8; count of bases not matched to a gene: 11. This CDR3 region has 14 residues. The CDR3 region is CASEEGGRSYEQFF. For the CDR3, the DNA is TGCGCCAGCGAGGAGGGCGGGAGGTCTTATGAGCAGTTCTTC.

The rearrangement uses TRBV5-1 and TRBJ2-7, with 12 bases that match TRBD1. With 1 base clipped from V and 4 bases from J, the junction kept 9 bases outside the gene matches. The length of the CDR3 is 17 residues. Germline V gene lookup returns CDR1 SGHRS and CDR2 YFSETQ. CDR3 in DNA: TGCGCCAGCAGCTTGCAAGCCGGGACAGGGGGCCTTTACGAGCAGTACTTC. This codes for CASSLQAGTGGLYEQYF.

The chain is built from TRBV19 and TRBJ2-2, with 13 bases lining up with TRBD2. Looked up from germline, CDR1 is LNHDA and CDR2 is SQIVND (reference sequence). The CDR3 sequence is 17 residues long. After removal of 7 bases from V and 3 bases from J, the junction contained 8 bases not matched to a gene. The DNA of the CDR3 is TGTGCCAGTACCTCTCAGGGACTAGCGGGATACACCGGGGAGCTGTTTTTT. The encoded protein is CASTSQGLAGYTGELFF. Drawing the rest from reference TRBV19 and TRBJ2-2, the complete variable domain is DGGITQSPKYLFRKEGQNVTLSCEQNLNHDAMYWYRQDPGQGLRLIYYSQIVNDFQKGDIAEGYSVSREKKESFPLTVTSAQKNPTAFYLCASTSQGLAGYTGELFFGEGSRLTVL.

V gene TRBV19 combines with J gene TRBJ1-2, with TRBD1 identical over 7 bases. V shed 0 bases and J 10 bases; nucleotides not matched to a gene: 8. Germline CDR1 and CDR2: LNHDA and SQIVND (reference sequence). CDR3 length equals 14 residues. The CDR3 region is CASSIDPTGFYYTF. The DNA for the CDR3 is TGTGCCAGTAGTATAGATCCGACAGGGTTTTACTACACCTTC.

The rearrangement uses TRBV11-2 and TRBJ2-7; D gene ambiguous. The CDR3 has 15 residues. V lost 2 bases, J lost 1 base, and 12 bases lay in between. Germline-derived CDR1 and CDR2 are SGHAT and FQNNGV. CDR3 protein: CASSLMRSISYEQYF. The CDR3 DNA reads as TGTGCCAGCAGCTTAATGCGGAGCATTTCCTACGAGCAGTACTTC.

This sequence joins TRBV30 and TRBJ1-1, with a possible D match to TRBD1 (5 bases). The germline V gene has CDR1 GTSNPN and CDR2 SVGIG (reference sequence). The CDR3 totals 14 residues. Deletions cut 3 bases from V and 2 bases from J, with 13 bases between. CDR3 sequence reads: CAWREGAVNTEAFF. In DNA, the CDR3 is TGTGCCTGGAGGGAAGGGGCAGTAAACACTGAAGCTTTCTTT.

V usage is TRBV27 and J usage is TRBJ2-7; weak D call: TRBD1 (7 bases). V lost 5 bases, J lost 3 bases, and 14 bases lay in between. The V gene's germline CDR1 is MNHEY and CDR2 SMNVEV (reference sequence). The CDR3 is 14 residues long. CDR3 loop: CASSPRQGGYEQYF. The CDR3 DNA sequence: TGTGCCAGCAGTCCACGACAGGGAGGCTACGAGCAGTACTTC.